These 13 T cell receptor beta chains were all obtained from the same sample, sequenced in a study of T-cell reconstitution after alpha-beta-depleted transplantation in children. The TCRbeta library incorporated unique molecular identifiers. TCRdb itself ran the PCR reads through MiXCR, one entry per CDR3 protein. The sample has 700,000 to 950,000 distinct CDR3 sequences, roughly 16% seen once. The sequenced sample was PBMCs, mostly from graft donor cells, obtained 360 days after TCRalphabeta/CD19-depleted stem cell transplant. The receptors were gathered from a male patient between 10 and 17 years old who had a stem cell transplant for acute lymphoblastic leukemia, so the T cells may come from the graft donor.

This clonotype showed up just a few times. The rearrangement links TRBV5-1 to TRBJ1-1; perhaps TRBD1 as D (5 bases). Trimming took off 4 bases at V and 5 bases at J, with 15 bases between the two ends. This CDR3 is 14 amino acids long. Germline V gives CDR1 SGHRS, CDR2 YFSETQ. CDR3 amino acids: CASSPGREGTEAFF. The DNA for the CDR3 is TGCGCCAGCAGCCCCGGTAGGGAGGGGACTGAAGCTTTCTTT.

This clonotype was seen many times. V and J are TRBV29-1 and TRBJ2-7; D unresolved. This CDR3 region has 11 residues. The V and J ends lost 4 bases and 6 bases respectively, with 10 bases between them. Germline CDR1 and CDR2: SQVTM and ANQGSEA. In DNA form, the CDR3 reads TGCAGCGTTGTACGCCGTCGCGAGCAGTACTTC. Translated, it gives CSVVRRREQYF.

The chain uses TRBV7-9 and TRBJ2-1; 12 nucleotides match TRBD2. CDR1 and CDR2 (germline): SEHNR, FQNEAQ (reference sequence). Trimming cost V 8 bases and J 5 bases; bases outside gene matches: 7. CDR3 length: 15 residues. CDR3 nucleotides: TGTGCCAGCCTCCTAGCGGGAGGGCCGAACAATGAGCAGTTCTTC. Its protein product is CASLLAGGPNNEQFF.

The rearrangement joins TRBV29-1 to TRBJ2-1, with 11 bases that match TRBD1. The CDR3 covers 15 residues. The germline V gene has CDR1 SQVTM and CDR2 ANQGSEA. V lost 6 bases and J lost 8; bases outside the gene matches: 12. Here the CDR3 DNA reads TGCAGCGTCCACGATCGGACAGGGGGCGCCTATGAGCAGTTCTTC. Residues: CSVHDRTGGAYEQFF.

The V gene is TRBV24-1, the J gene TRBJ2-1, with 10 bases that match TRBD1. Germline CDR1 KGHDR, CDR2 SFDVKD. CDR3 length: 16 amino acids. The V and J ends lost 0 bases and 8 bases, in that order; junction bases with no gene match: 6. The CDR3 protein is CATSDLLGQGLDEQFF. CDR3 DNA sequence: TGTGCCACCAGTGATTTGTTGGGACAGGGGTTGGATGAGCAGTTCTTC.

The chain uses TRBV29-1 and TRBJ1-2, with D possibly TRBD1 on 6 matching bases. Germline-derived CDR1 and CDR2 are SQVTM and ANQGSEA. The CDR3 runs 14 residues. Between the trimmed V and J ends, which lost 6 bases and 0 bases, there was a span of 14 bases. This CDR3 is CSVTGRTSNYGYTF. In DNA, the CDR3 is TGCAGCGTAACAGGGAGGACGTCTAACTATGGCTACACCTTC. The full variable domain, rest sourced from reference TRBV29-1 and TRBJ1-2, is SAVISQKPSRDICQRGTSLTIQCQVDSQVTMMFWYRQQPGQSLTLIATANQGSEATYESGFVIDKFPISRPNLTFSTLTVSNMSPEDSSIYLCSVTGRTSNYGYTFGSGTRLTVV.

CDR3 nucleotides: TGCGCCAGCAGCTTGCGGGGCTCTGCTAGCTCCTACGAGCAGTACTTC. This gives the protein CASSLRGSASSYEQYF. The V gene is TRBV5-1, the J gene TRBJ2-7; D might be TRBD1 or TRBD2, each matching 5 bases. CDR3 length: 16 residues. The germline V gene has CDR1 SGHRS and CDR2 YFSETQ. V was trimmed by 1 base and J by 0 bases, leaving 14 bases between them.

This clonotype was counted only a few times. CDR3 amino acids: CASSTESEQFF. CDR3 DNA: TGTGCCAGCAGTACGGAGTCTGAGCAGTTCTTC. The genes are TRBV6-6 and TRBJ2-1; D not certain. CDR3 length equals 11 residues. V was pared by 5 bases and J by 9 bases, with 8 bases between. Germline-derived CDR1 and CDR2 are MNHNY and SVGAGI (reference sequence).

V and J are TRBV5-1 and TRBJ2-7, with 11 positions matching TRBD2. This CDR3 contains 18 residues. Germline-derived CDR1 and CDR2 are SGHRS and YFSETQ. After removal of 5 bases from V and 0 bases from J, the junction contained 13 bases not matched to a gene. CDR3 protein: CASRPTSGVLTRSYEQYF. CDR3 DNA: TGCGCCAGCAGACCGACTAGCGGGGTCTTGACCCGCTCCTACGAGCAGTACTTC.

This clonotype was detected a few times. The chain combines TRBV7-2 with TRBJ2-1, with TRBD2 matching 9 bases. The CDR3 spans 17 residues. Trimming took 0 bases from V and 3 from J; bases not matched to a gene: 6. CDR1 SGHTA and CDR2 FQGNSA come from the germline V gene. The CDR3 loop reads CASSLAVAGARYNEQFF. The DNA of the CDR3 is TGTGCCAGCAGCTTAGCAGTAGCGGGAGCGCGCTACAATGAGCAGTTCTTC.

The chain couples TRBV4-1 to TRBJ1-1; TRBD1 agrees at 8 bases. Germline-derived CDR1 and CDR2 are MGHRA and YSYEKL. Losses at the gene ends were 4 bases for V and 9 bases for J; bases not matched to a gene: 7. The CDR3 contains 13 residues. The CDR3 reads CASSPPVRGQAFF. CDR3 nucleotide sequence: TGCGCCAGCAGCCCCCCCGTCAGGGGGCAAGCTTTCTTT.

This clonotype has just a few counts. The rearrangement joins TRBV24-1 to TRBJ2-1; 15 bases fit TRBD2. The CDR3 runs to 17 residues. The germline V gene encodes CDR1 KGHDR and CDR2 SFDVKD. After removal of 4 bases from V and 2 bases from J, the junction contained 2 bases not matched to a gene. The DNA for the CDR3 is TGTGCCACCAGTGAACGGACTAGCGGGAGGGCCTACAATGAGCAGTTCTTC. Translated, it gives CATSERTSGRAYNEQFF.

This clonotype was seen a handful of times. The rearrangement links TRBV21-1 to TRBJ2-1; no check of the table's D call, TRBD2, against the DNA was made. TRBV21-1 is termed a pseudogene. CDR3 length: 17 residues. CDR3: CASSKGRDFRSYNEQFF. The CDR3 nucleotides are TGTGCCAGCAGCAAAGGAAGGGACTTTCGCTCCTACAATGAGCAGTTCTTC.